What follows are 7 T cell receptor beta chains derived from one specimen sequenced in a study of T cell responses to AZD1222 COVID-19 vaccine. Produced via immunoSEQ multiplex PCR; TCRdb's table is partial and in-frame only. The sample carries roughly 150,000 clones, about 91% recorded once. Here the sequenced sample was peripheral blood, taken on day 0 of AZD1222 vaccination. These receptors were collected from an adult in good health.

This clone was seen a single time. The V call is TRBV9, the J call TRBJ1-1; D is possibly TRBD1 (5 bases). CDR3 length: 16 residues. Germline-derived CDR1 and CDR2 are SGDLS and YYNGEE. Trimming took off 0 bases at V and 2 bases at J, with 14 bases between the two ends. The CDR3 DNA follows: TGTGCCAGCAGCGTAGCGCCGGTGACAGTTAACACTGAAGCTTTCTTT. Translated, it gives CASSVAPVTVNTEAFF.

V and J are TRBV12-3 or TRBV12-4 and TRBJ1-2; a weak D match, TRBD1 (6 bases). The germline V and J ends were trimmed by 1 base and 6 bases, with 9 bases remaining between them. This CDR3 has 13 amino acids. The CDR3 loop reads CASSLGGADGYTF. In DNA, the CDR3 is TGTGCCAGCAGTTTAGGGGGGGCCGATGGCTACACCTTC.

The chain recombines TRBV5-1 with TRBJ1-5; D is uncertain. There are 14 residues in the CDR3. The V end was cut by 3 bases, the J end by 1 base, with 8 bases between. Germline-derived CDR1 and CDR2 are SGHRS and YFSETQ. The CDR3: CASSYGESNQPQHF. The CDR3 coding sequence is TGCGCCAGCAGCTATGGCGAAAGCAATCAGCCCCAGCATTTT.

The chain uses TRBV5-1 and TRBJ2-5, with 15 nucleotides matching TRBD2. The CDR3 sequence is 15 residues long. V was clipped by 3 bases and J by 4 bases; unmatched bases: 1. Germline CDR1 is SGHRS and CDR2 is YFSETQ. This CDR3 is CASSWGLAGGETQYF. The CDR3 DNA sequence: TGCGCCAGCAGCTGGGGACTAGCGGGAGGAGAGACCCAGTACTTC.

The CDR3 loop is CASSWRLAGLFRNIQYF. The CDR3 DNA is TGTGCCAGCAGCTGGCGACTAGCGGGGTTGTTTAGGAACATTCAGTACTTC. The chain recombines TRBV11-2 with TRBJ2-4, with TRBD2 matching 11 bases. Looked up from germline, CDR1 is SGHAT and CDR2 is FQNNGV. CDR3 length: 17 amino acids. V trimming: 4 bases; J trimming: 7 bases; junction bases outside the gene matches: 12.

The chain uses TRBV11-3 and TRBJ2-7; tentative D call: TRBD2 (5 bases). Germline V gene data show CDR1 as SGHNT and CDR2 as YENEEA. The germline V and J ends were trimmed by 1 base and 3 bases, with 7 bases remaining between them. CDR3 length: 13 amino acids. CDR3 sequence (DNA): TGTGCCAGCAGCTTAGGCCGGGACTACGAGCAGTACTTC. Protein: CASSLGRDYEQYF.

The chain is built from TRBV5-1 and TRBJ2-7; D possibly corresponds to TRBD1 (5 bases). The germline CDR1 and CDR2 sequences are SGHRS and YFSETQ. The V and J ends lost 1 base and 2 bases respectively, with 13 bases between them. The CDR3 has 15 residues. The CDR3 reads CASSLSAGMAYEQYF. The CDR3, as DNA: TGCGCCAGCAGCTTGTCCGCAGGGATGGCCTACGAGCAGTACTTC. The whole variable domain, filled in from reference TRBV5-1 and TRBJ2-7, reads KAGVTQTPRYLIKTRGQQVTLSCSPISGHRSVSWYQQTPGQGLQFLFEYFSETQRNKGNFPGRFSGRQFSNSRSEMNVSTLELGDSALYLCASSLSAGMAYEQYFGPGTRLTVT.